What follows is one T cell receptor (beta chain) and its context. Assay: immunoSEQ multiplex PCR; the TCRdb copy retains only in-frame clones and omits some. The sample has about 85,000 clones, around 89% seen once; the top ten hold approximately 4%. The data originate from a study of blood T cell repertoires in COVID-19. The CDR3 runs 14 residues. Trimming left V 7 bases short and J 2 bases short, with 14 bases between. The V gene's germline CDR1 is MNHEY and CDR2 SMNVEV (reference sequence). The chain carries TRBV27 and TRBJ1-2; unclear D gene. This TCR was recovered from a woman aged 80 or over with active or convalescent COVID-19. The sample consisted of peripheral blood. The CDR3, as DNA: TGTGCCAGCACCCCAACAATCAGAAACTATGGCTACACCTTC. Translating it yields CASTPTIRNYGYTF.